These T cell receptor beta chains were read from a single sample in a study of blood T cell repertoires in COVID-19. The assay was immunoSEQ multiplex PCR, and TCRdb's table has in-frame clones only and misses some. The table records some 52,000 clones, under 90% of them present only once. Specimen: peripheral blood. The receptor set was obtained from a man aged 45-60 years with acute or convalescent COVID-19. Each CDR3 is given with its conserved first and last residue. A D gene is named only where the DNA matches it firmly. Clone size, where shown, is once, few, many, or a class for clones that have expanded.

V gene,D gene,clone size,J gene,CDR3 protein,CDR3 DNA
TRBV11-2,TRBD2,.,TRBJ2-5,CASSFSGGRETQYF,TGTGCCAGCAGCTTTTCGGGGGGGAGAGAGACCCAGTACTTC
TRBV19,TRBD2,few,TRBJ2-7,CASSSSGGYEQYF,TGTGCCAGTAGTTCTAGCGGGGGCTACGAGCAGTACTTC
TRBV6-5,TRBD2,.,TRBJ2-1,CASSRTSAAYNEQFF,TGTGCCAGCAGTCGAACTAGCGCCGCCTACAATGAGCAGTTCTTC
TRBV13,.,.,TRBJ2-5,CASSFTENQETQYF,TGTGCCAGCAGCTTCACGGAGAACCAAGAGACCCAGTACTTC
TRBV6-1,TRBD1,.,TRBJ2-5,CASSEIGTGTETQYF,TGTGCCAGCAGTGAAATCGGGACAGGGACGGAGACCCAGTACTTC
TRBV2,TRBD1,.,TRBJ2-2,CASRRQGDGELFF,TGTGCCAGCAGGAGACAGGGGGATGGGGAGCTGTTTTTT
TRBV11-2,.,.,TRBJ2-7,CASSSWTESSYEQYF,TGTGCCAGCAGCTCCTGGACTGAGAGCTCCTACGAGCAGTACTTC
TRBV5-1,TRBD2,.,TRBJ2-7,CASSLSTSGFTEQYF,TGCGCCAGCAGCTTATCGACTAGCGGCTTTACCGAGCAGTACTTC
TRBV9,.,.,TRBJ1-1,CASSVVTEAFF,TGTGCCAGCAGCGTCGTTACTGAAGCTTTCTTT
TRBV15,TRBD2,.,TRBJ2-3,CATSRDQAGGPSTQYF,TGTGCCACCAGCAGAGATCAGGCGGGAGGGCCAAGTACGCAGTATTTT
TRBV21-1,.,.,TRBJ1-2,CASSTPTVNYGYTF,TGTGCCAGCAGCACCCCCACAGTAAACTATGGCTACACCTTC
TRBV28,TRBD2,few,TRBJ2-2,CASSTGLADTGELFF,TGTGCCAGCAGCACAGGACTAGCGGACACCGGGGAGCTGTTTTTT
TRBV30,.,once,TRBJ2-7,CAGTPTCEQYF,TGTGCCGGTACCCCTACTTGCGAGCAGTACTTC
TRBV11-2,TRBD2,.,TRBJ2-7,CASSLEAGGRSEQYF,TGTGCCAGCAGCTTAGAAGCGGGAGGGCGGAGTGAGCAGTACTTC
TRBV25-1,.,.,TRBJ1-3,CASSDPPGGGSGNTIYF,TGTGCCAGCAGTGACCCACCCGGCGGGGGCTCTGGAAACACCATATATTTT
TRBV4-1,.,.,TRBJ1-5,CASSPRELNGNQPQHF,TGCGCCAGCAGTCCGCGGGAATTGAACGGCAATCAGCCCCAGCATTTT
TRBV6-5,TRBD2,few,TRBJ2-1,CASATSDSHNEQFF,TGTGCCAGCGCGACTAGCGATTCCCACAATGAGCAGTTCTTC
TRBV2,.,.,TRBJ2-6,CASLFLGGAGANVLTF,TGTGCCAGCCTATTCCTTGGAGGAGCTGGGGCCAACGTCCTGACTTTC
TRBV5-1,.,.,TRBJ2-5,CASSLVSRDSVSGVQETQYF,TGCGCCAGCAGCTTGGTTTCCCGGGACAGCGTTTCGGGGGTCCAAGAGACCCAGTACTTC
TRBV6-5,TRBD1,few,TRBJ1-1,CASSRDRETEAFF,TGTGCCAGCAGCCGGGACAGGGAGACTGAAGCTTTCTTT
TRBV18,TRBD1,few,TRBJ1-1,CASSPDRTNTEAFF,TGTGCCAGCTCACCGGACAGGACCAACACTGAAGCTTTCTTT
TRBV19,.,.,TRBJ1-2,CASSVPGLTYGYTF,TGTGCCAGTAGTGTGCCGGGACTGACCTATGGCTACACCTTC
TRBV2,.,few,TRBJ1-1,CASSGHMNTEAFF,TGTGCCAGCAGTGGACACATGAACACTGAAGCTTTCTTT
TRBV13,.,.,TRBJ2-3,CASSPPNTDTQYF,TGTGCCAGCAGCCCCCCCAACACAGATACGCAGTATTTT
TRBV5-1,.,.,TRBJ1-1,CASSLGRNTEAFF,TGCGCCAGCAGCTTGGGCAGGAACACTGAAGCTTTCTTT
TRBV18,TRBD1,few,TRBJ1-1,CASSPMGTANTEAFF,TGTGCCAGCTCGCCCATGGGGACAGCGAACACTGAAGCTTTCTTT
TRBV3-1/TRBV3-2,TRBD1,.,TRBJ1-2,CASSQARQGALGYTF,TGTGCCAGCAGCCAAGCCCGACAGGGCGCCTTGGGCTACACCTTC
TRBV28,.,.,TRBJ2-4,CASSLAKNIQYF,TGTGCCAGCAGTCTAGCCAAAAACATTCAGTACTTC
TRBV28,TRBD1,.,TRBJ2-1,CASRTSGAGQGYDEQFF,TGTGCCAGCAGGACATCGGGCGCGGGACAGGGGTACGATGAGCAGTTCTTC
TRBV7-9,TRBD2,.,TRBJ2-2,CASSPTPGLAGVTGELFF,TGTGCCAGCAGCCCAACCCCCGGACTAGCGGGAGTTACCGGGGAGCTGTTTTTT
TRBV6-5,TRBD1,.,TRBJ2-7,CASSAYGTGGYEQYF,TGTGCCAGCAGCGCCTATGGGACAGGGGGCTACGAGCAGTACTTC